The rows below give T cell receptor beta chains drawn from one sample of a study of blood T cell repertoires in COVID-19. Sequenced by immunoSEQ multiplex PCR; TCRdb stores in-frame clones only, minus some. The table shows about 130,000 clones, with roughly 80% occurring only once. Material for sequencing was PBMCs or T cells enriched from blood (not recorded which). All receptors come from a woman in her forties or fifties who had recovered from COVID-19. Both conserved end residues are part of each CDR3. The D gene is left open where the match is weak. Expanded clones are given a class, and other clones once, few, many or no size at all.

j_gene | d_gene | v_gene | abundance | CDR3aa | CDR3nt
TRBJ1-1 | NA | TRBV30 | NA | CAWGHVNTEAFF | TGTGCCTGGGGACATGTGAACACTGAAGCTTTCTTT
TRBJ1-4 | TRBD1 | TRBV15 | NA | CATSELRGGQGWEKLFF | TGTGCCACCAGCGAACTAAGGGGGGGACAGGGTTGGGAAAAACTGTTTTTT
TRBJ2-5 | NA | TRBV5-1 | once | CASSPSPWSQETQYF | TGCGCCAGCAGCCCTAGCCCCTGGTCGCAAGAGACCCAGTACTTC
TRBJ1-6 | NA | TRBV28 | NA | CASSYSRSLHF | TGTGCCAGCAGTTACTCTCGGTCCCTCCACTTT
TRBJ1-4 | TRBD1 | TRBV5-4 | NA | CASSPDRGAEKLFF | TGTGCCAGCAGCCCGGACAGGGGTGCTGAAAAACTGTTTTTT
TRBJ2-3 | NA | TRBV5-5 | NA | CASSLGVSTDTQYF | TGTGCCAGCAGCTTGGGCGTCTCCACAGATACGCAGTATTTT
TRBJ1-1 | NA | TRBV10-3 | few | CAISSGRLNTEAFF | TGTGCCATCAGTAGCGGGCGGTTGAACACTGAAGCTTTCTTT
TRBJ1-1 | TRBD1 | TRBV10-2 | NA | CASSLQGAFVNTEAFF | TGCGCCAGCAGTCTCCAGGGGGCGTTCGTGAACACTGAAGCTTTCTTT
TRBJ2-3 | NA | TRBV5-1 | NA | CASSFPGDWADTQYF | TGCGCCAGCAGCTTCCCGGGGGATTGGGCAGATACGCAGTATTTT
TRBJ1-2 | NA | TRBV5-4 | NA | CASSPDSNYGYTF | TGTGCCAGCAGCCCGGACAGTAACTATGGCTACACCTTC
TRBJ1-2 | NA | TRBV18 | NA | CASSPPYTSYGYTF | TGTGCCAGCTCACCACCGTACACCTCCTATGGCTACACCTTC
TRBJ2-2 | NA | TRBV18 | few | CASSPPLEELFF | TGTGCCAGCTCACCACCACTAGAGGAGCTGTTTTTT
TRBJ2-5 | NA | TRBV2 | NA | CASWVSGETQYF | TGTGCCAGCTGGGTGTCGGGAGAGACCCAGTACTTC
TRBJ2-1 | TRBD2 | TRBV19 | NA | CASSYTSGSLLDEQFF | TGTGCCAGTAGTTATACTAGCGGGAGTCTACTCGATGAGCAGTTCTTC
TRBJ2-7 | NA | TRBV7-6 | NA | CASSLTSGGEQYF | TGTGCCAGCAGCTTAACCTCCGGAGGGGAGCAGTACTTC
TRBJ1-2 | NA | TRBV24-1 | NA | CATSDSQGYYGYTF | TGTGCCACCAGTGACTCACAGGGATACTATGGCTACACCTTC
TRBJ1-1 | NA | TRBV9 | NA | CASSVAQTPNTEAFF | TGTGCCAGCAGCGTAGCTCAGACTCCGAACACTGAAGCTTTCTTT
TRBJ1-6 | TRBD1 | TRBV5-5 | NA | CASVQNQGAYNSPLHF | TGTGCCAGCGTACAGAATCAGGGGGCCTATAATTCACCCCTCCACTTT
TRBJ1-5 | NA | TRBV10-3 | NA | CAISESGNQPQHF | TGTGCCATCAGTGAGTCCGGCAATCAGCCCCAGCATTTT
TRBJ1-1 | NA | TRBV12-3/TRBV12-4 | NA | CASRQGSNTEAFF | TGTGCCAGCAGGCAGGGTTCGAACACTGAAGCTTTCTTT
TRBJ2-2 | TRBD2 | TRBV3-1/TRBV3-2 | few | CASTPSTSGGSDTGELFF | TGTGCCAGCACCCCCTCGACTAGCGGGGGAAGTGACACCGGGGAGCTGTTTTTT
TRBJ2-2 | NA | TRBV7-2 | NA | CASSLSGINTGELFF | TGTGCCAGCAGTCTCTCGGGGATAAACACCGGGGAGCTGTTTTTT
TRBJ1-1 | NA | TRBV11-3 | once | CASSLNLNTEAFF | TGTGCCAGCAGCTTAAACTTGAACACTGAAGCTTTCTTT
TRBJ2-1 | TRBD2 | TRBV27 | NA | CASGGSSGGASNYEQFF | TGTGCCAGTGGTGGGTCTAGCGGGGGGGCCAGTAACTATGAGCAGTTCTTC
TRBJ1-5 | TRBD1 | TRBV27 | NA | CASSPSGTAKGWRGQPQHF | TGTGCCAGCAGCCCTTCCGGGACAGCAAAAGGTTGGAGGGGTCAGCCCCAGCATTTT
TRBJ1-5 | NA | TRBV21-1 | NA | CASSKPGQKNSNQPQHF | TGTGCCAGCAGCAAACCGGGACAGAAAAATAGCAATCAGCCCCAGCATTTT
TRBJ1-2 | NA | TRBV11-2 | once | CASSLNPRAKTF | TGTGCCAGCAGCCTCAACCCCAGGGCTAAGACCTTC